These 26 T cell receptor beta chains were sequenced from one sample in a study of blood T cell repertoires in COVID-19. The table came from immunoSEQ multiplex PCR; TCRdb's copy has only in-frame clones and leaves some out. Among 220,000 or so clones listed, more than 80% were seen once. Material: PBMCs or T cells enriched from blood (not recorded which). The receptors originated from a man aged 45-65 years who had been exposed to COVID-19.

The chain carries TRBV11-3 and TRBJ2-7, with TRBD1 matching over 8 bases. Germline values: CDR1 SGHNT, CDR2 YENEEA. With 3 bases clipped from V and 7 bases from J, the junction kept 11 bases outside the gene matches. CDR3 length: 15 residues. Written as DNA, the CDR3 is TGTGCCAGCAGCTTGGACAGGGATTTGTCGGGGGAGCAGTACGTC. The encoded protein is CASSLDRDLSGEQYV.

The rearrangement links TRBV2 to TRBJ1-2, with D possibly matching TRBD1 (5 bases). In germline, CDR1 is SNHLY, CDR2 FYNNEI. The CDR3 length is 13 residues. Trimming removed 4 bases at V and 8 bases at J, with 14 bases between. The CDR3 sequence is CASSGQGRWGYTF. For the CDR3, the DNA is TGTGCCAGCAGTGGTCAGGGCCGATGGGGCTACACCTTC.

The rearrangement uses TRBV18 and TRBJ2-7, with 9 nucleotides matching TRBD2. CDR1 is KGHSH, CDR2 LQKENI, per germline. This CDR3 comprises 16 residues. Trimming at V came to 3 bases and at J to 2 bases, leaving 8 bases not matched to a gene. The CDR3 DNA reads TGTGCCAGCTCACCTTTTAGCGGGAGTCCAACCTACGAGCAGTACGTC. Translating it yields CASSPFSGSPTYEQYV.

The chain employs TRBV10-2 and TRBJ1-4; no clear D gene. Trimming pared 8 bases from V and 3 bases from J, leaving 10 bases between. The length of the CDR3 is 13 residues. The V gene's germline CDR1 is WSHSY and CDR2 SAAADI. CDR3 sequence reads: CASAETPNEKLFF. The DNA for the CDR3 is TGCGCCAGCGCGGAAACCCCTAATGAAAAACTGTTTTTT.

DNA of the CDR3: TGTGCCAGTAGTGGCGGGGGGGCGGTCAATGAGCAGTTCTTC. Protein: CASSGGGAVNEQFF. The rearrangement links TRBV19 to TRBJ2-1; 9 bases match TRBD2. Germline V gene sequence: CDR1 LNHDA, CDR2 SQIVND (reference sequence). V dropped 5 bases and J dropped 6; count of bases not matched to a gene: 5. The CDR3 is made up of 14 amino acids.

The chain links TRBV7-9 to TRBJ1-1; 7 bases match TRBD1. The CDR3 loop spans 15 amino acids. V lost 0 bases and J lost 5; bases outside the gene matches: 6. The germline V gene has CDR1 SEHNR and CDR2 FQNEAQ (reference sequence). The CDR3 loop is CASSLARQGGTEAFF. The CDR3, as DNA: TGTGCCAGCAGCTTAGCCCGACAGGGCGGAACTGAAGCTTTCTTT. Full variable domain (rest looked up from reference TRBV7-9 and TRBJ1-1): DTGVSQNPRHKITKRGQNVTFRCDPISEHNRLYWYRQTLGQGPEFLTYFQNEAQLEKSRLLSDRFSAERPKGSFSTLEIQRTEQGDSAMYLCASSLARQGGTEAFFGQGTRLTVV.

The CDR3 DNA reads TGTGCCAGCAGACTAGGGAGCTGGAACACTGAAGCTTTCTTT. It codes for CASRLGSWNTEAFF. The chain uses TRBV5-6 and TRBJ1-1; D not certain. The germline gives CDR1 SGHDT, CDR2 YYEEEE. The CDR3 length is 14 residues. Trimming cost V 5 bases and J 1 base, with 12 bases left between them.

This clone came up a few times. DNA for the CDR3: TGTGCCAGCAGCTCCGGGACAGGGTCGGACATTCAGTACTTC. Residues: CASSSGTGSDIQYF. This chain connects TRBV7-3 to TRBJ2-4, with 9 positions matching TRBD1. Germline V gene data show CDR1 as SGHTA and CDR2 as FQGTGA. The CDR3 is made up of 14 amino acids. The J segment lost 8 bases and the V segment lost 4 bases, leaving 6 bases of the junction unmatched. Filled out from reference TRBV7-3 and TRBJ2-4, the complete variable domain reads GAGVSQTPSNKVTEKGKYVELRCDPISGHTALYWYRQSLGQGPEFLIYFQGTGAADDSGLPNDRFFAVRPEGSVSTLKIQRTERGDSAVYLCASSSGTGSDIQYFGAGTRLSVL.

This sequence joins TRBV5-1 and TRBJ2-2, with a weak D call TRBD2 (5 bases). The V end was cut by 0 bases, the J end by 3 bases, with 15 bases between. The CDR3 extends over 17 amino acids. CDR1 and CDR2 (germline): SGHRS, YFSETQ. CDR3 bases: TGCGCCAGCAGCTTGGTGGGAGCTCCCTCGGACACCGGGGAGCTGTTTTTT. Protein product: CASSLVGAPSDTGELFF.

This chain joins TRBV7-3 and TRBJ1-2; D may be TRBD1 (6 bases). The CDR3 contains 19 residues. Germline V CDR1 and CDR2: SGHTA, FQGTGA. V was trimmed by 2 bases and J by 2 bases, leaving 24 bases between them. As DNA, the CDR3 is TGTGCCAGCAGCTTATATGCACCAGGGGCCACCAATGCCAACTATGGCTACACCTTC. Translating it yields CASSLYAPGATNANYGYTF.

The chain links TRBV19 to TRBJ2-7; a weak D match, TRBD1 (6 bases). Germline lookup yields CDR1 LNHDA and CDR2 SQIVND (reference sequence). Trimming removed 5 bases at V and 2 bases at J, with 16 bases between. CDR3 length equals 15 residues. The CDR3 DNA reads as TGTGCCAGTAGTTTTGGGCAGGGGCAACCCTACGAGCAGTACTTC. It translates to CASSFGQGQPYEQYF.

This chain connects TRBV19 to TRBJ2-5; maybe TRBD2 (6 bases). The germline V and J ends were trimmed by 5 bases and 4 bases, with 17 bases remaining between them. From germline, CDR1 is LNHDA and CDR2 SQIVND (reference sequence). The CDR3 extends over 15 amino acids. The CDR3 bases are TGTGCCAGTAGTCACCGGGGGAGCTCTGGAGAGACCCAGTACTTC. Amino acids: CASSHRGSSGETQYF.

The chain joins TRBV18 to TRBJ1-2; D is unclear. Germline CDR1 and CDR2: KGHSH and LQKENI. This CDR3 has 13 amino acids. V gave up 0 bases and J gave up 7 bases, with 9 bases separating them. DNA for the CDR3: TGTGCCAGCTCACCACCGATGGCAGGTGGCTACACCTTC. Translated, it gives CASSPPMAGGYTF. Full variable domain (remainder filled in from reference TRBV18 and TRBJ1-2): NAGVMQNPRHLVRRRGQEARLRCSPMKGHSHVYWYRQLPEEGLKFMVYLQKENIIDESGMPKERFSAEFPKEGPSILRIQQVVRGDSAAYFCASSPPMAGGYTFGSGTRLTVV.

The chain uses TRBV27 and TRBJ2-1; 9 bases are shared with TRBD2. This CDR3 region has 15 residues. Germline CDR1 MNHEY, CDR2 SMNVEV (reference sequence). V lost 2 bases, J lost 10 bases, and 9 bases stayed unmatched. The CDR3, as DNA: TGTGCCAGCAGTTTAGGGCTAGCGGGACTTATGGAGCAGTTCTTC. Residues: CASSLGLAGLMEQFF.

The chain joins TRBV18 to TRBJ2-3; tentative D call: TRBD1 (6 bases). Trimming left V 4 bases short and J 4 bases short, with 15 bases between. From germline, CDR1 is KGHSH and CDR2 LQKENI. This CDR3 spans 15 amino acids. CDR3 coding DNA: TGTGCCAGCTCACTTGGGGGCCTCTTGGCAGATACGCAGTATTTT. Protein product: CASSLGGLLADTQYF.

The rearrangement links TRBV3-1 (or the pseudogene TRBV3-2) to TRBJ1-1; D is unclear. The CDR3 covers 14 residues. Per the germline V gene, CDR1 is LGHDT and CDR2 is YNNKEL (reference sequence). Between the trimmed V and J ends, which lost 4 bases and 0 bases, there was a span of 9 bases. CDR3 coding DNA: TGTGCCAGCAGCCTGCCCCAGTTGAACACTGAAGCTTTCTTT. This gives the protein CASSLPQLNTEAFF.

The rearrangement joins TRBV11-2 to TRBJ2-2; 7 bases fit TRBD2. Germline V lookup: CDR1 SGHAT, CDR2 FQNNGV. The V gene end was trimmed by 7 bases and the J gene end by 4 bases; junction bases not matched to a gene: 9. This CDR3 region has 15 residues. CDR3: CASNIGRGGTGELFF. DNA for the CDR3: TGTGCCAGCAACATAGGGAGGGGAGGCACCGGGGAGCTGTTTTTT.

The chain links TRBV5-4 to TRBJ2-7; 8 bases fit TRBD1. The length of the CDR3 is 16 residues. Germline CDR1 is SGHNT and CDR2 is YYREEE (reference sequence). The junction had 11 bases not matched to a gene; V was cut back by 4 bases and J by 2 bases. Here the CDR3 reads CASSTPGDRSAYEQYF. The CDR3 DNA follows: TGTGCCAGCAGCACCCCGGGGGACAGGTCAGCCTACGAGCAGTACTTC.

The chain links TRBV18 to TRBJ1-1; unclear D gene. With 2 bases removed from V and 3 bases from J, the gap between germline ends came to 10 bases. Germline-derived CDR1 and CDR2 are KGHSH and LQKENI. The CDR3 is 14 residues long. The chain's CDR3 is CASSPLSGDTEAFF. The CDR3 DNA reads TGTGCCAGCTCACCATTATCCGGGGACACTGAAGCTTTCTTT.

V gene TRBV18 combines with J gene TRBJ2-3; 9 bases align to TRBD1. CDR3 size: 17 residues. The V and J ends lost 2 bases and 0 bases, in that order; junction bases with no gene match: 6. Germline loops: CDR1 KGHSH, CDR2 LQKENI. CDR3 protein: CASSPMGQGMSTDTQYF. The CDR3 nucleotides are TGTGCCAGCTCACCAATGGGACAGGGAATGAGCACAGATACGCAGTATTTT.

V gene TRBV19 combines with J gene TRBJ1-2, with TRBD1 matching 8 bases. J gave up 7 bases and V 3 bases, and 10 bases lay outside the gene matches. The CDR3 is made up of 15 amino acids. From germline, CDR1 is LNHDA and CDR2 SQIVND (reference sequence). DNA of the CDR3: TGTGCCAGTAGTATGGCAGGGGGCGCTTCGAGTGGCTACACCTTC. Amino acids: CASSMAGGASSGYTF. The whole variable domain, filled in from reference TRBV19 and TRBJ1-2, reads DGGITQSPKYLFRKEGQNVTLSCEQNLNHDAMYWYRQDPGQGLRLIYYSQIVNDFQKGDIAEGYSVSREKKESFPLTVTSAQKNPTAFYLCASSMAGGASSGYTFGSGTRLTVV.

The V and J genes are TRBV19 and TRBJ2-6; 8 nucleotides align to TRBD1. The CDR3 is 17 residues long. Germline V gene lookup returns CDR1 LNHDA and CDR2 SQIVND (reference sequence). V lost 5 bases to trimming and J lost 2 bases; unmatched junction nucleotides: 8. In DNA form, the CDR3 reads TGTGCCAGTAGTCCGGGAGACAGGGGAACTGGGGCCAACGTCCTGACTTTC. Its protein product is CASSPGDRGTGANVLTF. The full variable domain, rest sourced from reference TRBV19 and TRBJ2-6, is DGGITQSPKYLFRKEGQNVTLSCEQNLNHDAMYWYRQDPGQGLRLIYYSQIVNDFQKGDIAEGYSVSREKKESFPLTVTSAQKNPTAFYLCASSPGDRGTGANVLTFGAGSRLTVL.

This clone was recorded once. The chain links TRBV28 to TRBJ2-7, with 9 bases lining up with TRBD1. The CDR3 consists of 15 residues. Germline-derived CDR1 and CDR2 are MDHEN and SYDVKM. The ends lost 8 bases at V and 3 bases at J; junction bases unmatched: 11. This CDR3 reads CASLDRDRVFYEQYF. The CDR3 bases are TGTGCCAGCCTTGACCGGGACAGGGTGTTCTACGAGCAGTACTTC. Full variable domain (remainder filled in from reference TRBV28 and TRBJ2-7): DVKVTQSSRYLVKRTGEKVFLECVQDMDHENMFWYRQDPGLGLRLIYFSYDVKMKEKGDIPEGYSVSREKKERFSLILESASTNQTSMYLCASLDRDRVFYEQYFGPGTRLTVT.

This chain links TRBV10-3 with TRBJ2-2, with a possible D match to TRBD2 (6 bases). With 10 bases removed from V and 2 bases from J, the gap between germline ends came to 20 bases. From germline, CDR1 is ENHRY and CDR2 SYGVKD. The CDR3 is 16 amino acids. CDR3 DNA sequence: TGTGCCACAAAGCACGGGGGACTGGCAAACACCGGGGAGCTGTTTTTT. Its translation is CATKHGGLANTGELFF.

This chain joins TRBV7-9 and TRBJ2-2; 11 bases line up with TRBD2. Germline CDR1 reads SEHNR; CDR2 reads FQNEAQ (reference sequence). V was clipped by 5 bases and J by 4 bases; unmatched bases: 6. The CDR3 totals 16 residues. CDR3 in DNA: TGTGCCAGCAGCCTCCGACTAGCGGGGATCACCGGGGAGCTGTTTTTT. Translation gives CASSLRLAGITGELFF.

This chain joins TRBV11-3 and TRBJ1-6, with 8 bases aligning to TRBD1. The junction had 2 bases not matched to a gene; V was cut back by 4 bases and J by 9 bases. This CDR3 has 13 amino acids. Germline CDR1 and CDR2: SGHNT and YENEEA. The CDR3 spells CASSSDRVSPLHF. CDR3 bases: TGTGCCAGCAGCTCGGACAGGGTTTCACCCCTCCACTTT.